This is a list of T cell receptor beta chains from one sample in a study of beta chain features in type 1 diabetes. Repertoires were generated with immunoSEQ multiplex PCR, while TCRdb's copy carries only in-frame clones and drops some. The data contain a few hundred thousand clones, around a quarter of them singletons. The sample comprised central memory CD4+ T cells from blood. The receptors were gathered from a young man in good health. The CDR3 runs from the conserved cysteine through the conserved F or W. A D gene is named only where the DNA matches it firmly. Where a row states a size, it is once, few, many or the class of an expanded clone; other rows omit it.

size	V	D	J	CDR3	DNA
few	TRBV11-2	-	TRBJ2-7	CASSLVGRSSYEQYF	TGTGCCAGCAGCTTAGTTGGCAGGAGCTCCTACGAGCAGTACTTC
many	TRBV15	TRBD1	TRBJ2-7	CATSRSGTGGYEQYF	TGTGCCACCAGCAGGTCCGGGACAGGGGGCTACGAGCAGTACTTC
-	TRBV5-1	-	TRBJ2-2	CASAIERPNTGELFF	TGCGCCAGCGCTATTGAAAGGCCGAACACCGGGGAGCTGTTTTTT
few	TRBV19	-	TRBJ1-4	CATTGLINEKLFF	TGTGCCACAACAGGACTGATTAATGAAAAACTGTTTTTT
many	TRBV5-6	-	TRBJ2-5	CASSWRRPGGETQYF	TGTGCCAGCAGCTGGAGGCGTCCTGGCGGAGAGACCCAGTACTTC
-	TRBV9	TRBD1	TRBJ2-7	CASSVDEGQGAREQYF	TGTGCCAGCAGCGTAGATGAGGGACAGGGGGCGCGGGAGCAGTACTTC
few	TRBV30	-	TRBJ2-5	CAWSWGARLNQETQYF	TGTGCCTGGAGTTGGGGAGCACGTCTTAACCAAGAGACCCAGTACTTC
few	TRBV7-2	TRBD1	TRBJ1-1	CASSFSSDRGTEAFF	TGTGCCAGCAGCTTTTCCTCGGACAGGGGAACTGAAGCTTTCTTT
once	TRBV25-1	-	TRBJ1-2	CASSSWSDYGYTF	TGTGCCAGCAGTTCTTGGTCGGACTATGGCTACACCTTC
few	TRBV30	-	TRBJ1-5	CAWSREGLGNQPQHF	TGTGCCTGGAGCCGCGAGGGTCTGGGCAATCAGCCCCAGCATTTT
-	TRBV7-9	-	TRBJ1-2	CASREGYRGTNYGYTF	TGTGCCAGCAGAGAGGGTTACCGAGGAACTAACTATGGCTACACCTTC
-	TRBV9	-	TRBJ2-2	CASSVEQANTGELFF	TGTGCCAGCAGCGTAGAACAGGCGAACACCGGGGAGCTGTTTTTT
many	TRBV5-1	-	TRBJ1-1	CASSFAGEKTEAFF	TGCGCCAGCAGCTTTGCAGGGGAAAAAACTGAAGCTTTCTTT
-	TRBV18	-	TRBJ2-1	CASSPRGDEQFF	TGTGCCAGCTCACCGAGGGGAGATGAGCAGTTCTTC
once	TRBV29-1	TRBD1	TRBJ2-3	CNVGQGQTDTQYF	TGCAACGTTGGACAGGGACAGACAGATACGCAGTATTTT
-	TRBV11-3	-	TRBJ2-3	CASSPTGGADTQYF	TGTGCCAGCAGCCCCACCGGGGGCGCAGATACGCAGTATTTT
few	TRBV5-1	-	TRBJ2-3	CASSFYGGDTQYF	TGCGCCAGCAGCTTTTACGGGGGAGATACGCAGTATTTT
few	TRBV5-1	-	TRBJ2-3	CASSLAATSGDTQYF	TGCGCCAGCAGCTTGGCGGCTACCTCCGGGGATACGCAGTATTTT
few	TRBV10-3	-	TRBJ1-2	CAISDNTYARGQREGYTF	TGTGCCATCAGTGACAATACCTATGCCCGGGGTCAACGGGAGGGCTACACCTTC
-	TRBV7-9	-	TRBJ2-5	CASSFEGPGQTQYF	TGTGCCAGCAGCTTCGAGGGTCCTGGGCAGACCCAGTACTTC
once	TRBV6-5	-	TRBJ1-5	CASSYSGGSNQPQHF	TGTGCCAGCAGTTACTCGGGGGGGAGCAATCAGCCCCAGCATTTT
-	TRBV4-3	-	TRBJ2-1	CASSQDMDNEQFF	TGCGCCAGCAGCCAAGATATGGACAATGAGCAGTTCTTC
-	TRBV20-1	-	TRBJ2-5	CSAMGEWTQYF	TGCAGTGCTATGGGGGAGTGGACCCAGTACTTC
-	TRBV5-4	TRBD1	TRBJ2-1	CASSRGQAFNEQFF	TGTGCCAGCAGCCGTGGACAGGCATTCAATGAGCAGTTCTTC
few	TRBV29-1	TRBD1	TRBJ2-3	CSGRGQLFTDTQYF	TGCAGCGGCAGGGGGCAACTGTTCACAGATACGCAGTATTTT
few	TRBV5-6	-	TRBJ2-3	CASSSLGTDTQYF	TGTGCCAGCAGCTCCCTCGGGACAGATACGCAGTATTTT
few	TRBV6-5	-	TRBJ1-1	CASSYDFLNTEAFF	TGTGCCAGCAGTTATGATTTCTTGAACACTGAAGCTTTCTTT
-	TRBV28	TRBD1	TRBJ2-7	CASSGGTGPYEQYF	TGTGCCAGCAGTGGAGGGACAGGCCCCTACGAGCAGTACTTC
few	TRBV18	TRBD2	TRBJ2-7	CASSSDPSGKQYF	TGTGCCAGCTCTTCAGATCCTAGCGGAAAGCAGTACTTC
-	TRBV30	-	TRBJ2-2	CAWSATGELFF	TGTGCCTGGAGTGCGACCGGGGAGCTGTTTTTT
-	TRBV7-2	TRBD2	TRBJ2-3	CASSPSGRLDTQYF	TGTGCCAGCAGCCCTAGCGGGAGGTTAGATACGCAGTATTTT